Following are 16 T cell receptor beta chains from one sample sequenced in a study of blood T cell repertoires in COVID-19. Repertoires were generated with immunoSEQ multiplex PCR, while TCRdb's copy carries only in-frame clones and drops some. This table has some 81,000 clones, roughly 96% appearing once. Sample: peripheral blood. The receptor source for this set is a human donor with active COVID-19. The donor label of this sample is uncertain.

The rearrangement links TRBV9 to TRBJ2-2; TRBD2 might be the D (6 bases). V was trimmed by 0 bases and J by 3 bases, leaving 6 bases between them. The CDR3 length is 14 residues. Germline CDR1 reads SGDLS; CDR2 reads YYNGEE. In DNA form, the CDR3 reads TGTGCCAGCAGCGTAGTAGCGGACACCGGGGAGCTGTTTTTT. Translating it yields CASSVVADTGELFF.

CDR3: CASSFPTHGGNEQFF. The CDR3 DNA sequence: TGCGCCAGCAGCTTCCCCACCCATGGCGGGAATGAGCAGTTCTTC. The chain links TRBV5-1 to TRBJ2-1; TRBD2 might be the D (5 bases). V was shortened by 2 bases and J by 7 bases, with 16 bases between the two germline ends. Germline assignment: CDR1 SGHRS and CDR2 YFSETQ. This CDR3 has 15 amino acids.

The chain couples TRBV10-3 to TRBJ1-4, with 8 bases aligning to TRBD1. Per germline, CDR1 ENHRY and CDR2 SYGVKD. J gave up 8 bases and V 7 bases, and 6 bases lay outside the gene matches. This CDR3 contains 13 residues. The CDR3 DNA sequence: TGTGCCATCACCCCAGGGGGCTACGAAAAACTGTTTTTT. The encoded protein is CAITPGGYEKLFF.

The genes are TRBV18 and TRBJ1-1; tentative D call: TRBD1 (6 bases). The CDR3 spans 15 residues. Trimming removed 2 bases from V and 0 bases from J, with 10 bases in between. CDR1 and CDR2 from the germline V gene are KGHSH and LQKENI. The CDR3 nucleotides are TGTGCCAGCTCACCAACAAAGGGGGTGAACACTGAAGCTTTCTTT. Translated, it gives CASSPTKGVNTEAFF.

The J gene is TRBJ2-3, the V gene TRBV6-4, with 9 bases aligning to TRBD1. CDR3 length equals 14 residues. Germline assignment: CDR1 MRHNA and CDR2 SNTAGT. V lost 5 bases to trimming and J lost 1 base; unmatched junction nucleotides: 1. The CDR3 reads CASSRDRGTDTQYF. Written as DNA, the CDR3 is TGTGCCAGCAGTCGGGACAGGGGCACAGATACGCAGTATTTT.

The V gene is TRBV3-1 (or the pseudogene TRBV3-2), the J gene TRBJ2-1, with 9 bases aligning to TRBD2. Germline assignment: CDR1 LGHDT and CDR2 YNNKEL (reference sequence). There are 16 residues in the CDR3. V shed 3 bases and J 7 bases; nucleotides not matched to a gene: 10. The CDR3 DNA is TGTGCCAGCAGCCACCCTACTAGCGGGCTATGGAATGAGCAGTTCTTC. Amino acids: CASSHPTSGLWNEQFF.

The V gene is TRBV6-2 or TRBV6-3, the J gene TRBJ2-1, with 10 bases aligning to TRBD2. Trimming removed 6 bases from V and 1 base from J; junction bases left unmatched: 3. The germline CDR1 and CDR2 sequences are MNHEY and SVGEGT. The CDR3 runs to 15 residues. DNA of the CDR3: TGTGCCAGCAGCCTAGCGGGAGTATCCTACAATGAGCAGTTCTTC. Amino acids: CASSLAGVSYNEQFF.

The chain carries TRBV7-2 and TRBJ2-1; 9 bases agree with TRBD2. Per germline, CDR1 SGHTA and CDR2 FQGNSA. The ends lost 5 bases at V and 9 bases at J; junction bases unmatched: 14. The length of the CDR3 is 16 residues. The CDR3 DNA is TGTGCCAGCAGCCCGGATCTTGCGGGAGGGCCATTTGAGCAGTTCTTC. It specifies CASSPDLAGGPFEQFF.

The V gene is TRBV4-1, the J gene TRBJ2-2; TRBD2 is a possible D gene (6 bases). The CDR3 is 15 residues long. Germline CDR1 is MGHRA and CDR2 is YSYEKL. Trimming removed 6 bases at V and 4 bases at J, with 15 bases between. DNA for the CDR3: TGCGCCAGCAGTGGTCAGGGAGGAGGCACCGGGGAGCTGTTTTTT. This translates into CASSGQGGGTGELFF.

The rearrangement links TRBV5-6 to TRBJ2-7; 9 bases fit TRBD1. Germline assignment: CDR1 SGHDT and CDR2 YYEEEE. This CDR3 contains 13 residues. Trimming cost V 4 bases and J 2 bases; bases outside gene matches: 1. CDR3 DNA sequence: TGTGCCAGCAGCAGGGACAGGGCCTACGAGCAGTACTTC. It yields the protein CASSRDRAYEQYF.

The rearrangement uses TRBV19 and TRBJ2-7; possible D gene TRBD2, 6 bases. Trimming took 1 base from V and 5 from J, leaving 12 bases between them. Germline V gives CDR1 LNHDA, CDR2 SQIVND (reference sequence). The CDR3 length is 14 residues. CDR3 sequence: CASSIGGAGDEQYF. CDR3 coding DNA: TGTGCCAGTAGTATAGGCGGGGCCGGCGACGAGCAGTACTTC.

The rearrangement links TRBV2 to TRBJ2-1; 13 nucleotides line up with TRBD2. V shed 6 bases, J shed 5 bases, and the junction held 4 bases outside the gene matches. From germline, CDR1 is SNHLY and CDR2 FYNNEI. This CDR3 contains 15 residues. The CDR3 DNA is TGTGCCAGCAGACTCGGGACTAGCGGGGACAATGAGCAGTTCTTC. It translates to CASRLGTSGDNEQFF. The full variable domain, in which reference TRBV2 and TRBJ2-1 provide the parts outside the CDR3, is EPEVTQTPSHQVTQMGQEVILRCVPISNHLYFYWYRQILGQKVEFLVSFYNNEISEKSEIFDDQFSVERPDGSNFTLKIRSTKLEDSAMYFCASRLGTSGDNEQFFGPGTRLTVL.

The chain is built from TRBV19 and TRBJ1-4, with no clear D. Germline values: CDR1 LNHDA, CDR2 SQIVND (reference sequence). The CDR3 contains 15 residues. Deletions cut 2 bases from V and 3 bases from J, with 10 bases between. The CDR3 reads CASSINARANEKLFF. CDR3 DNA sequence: TGTGCCAGTAGTATAAACGCGAGGGCTAATGAAAAACTGTTTTTT.

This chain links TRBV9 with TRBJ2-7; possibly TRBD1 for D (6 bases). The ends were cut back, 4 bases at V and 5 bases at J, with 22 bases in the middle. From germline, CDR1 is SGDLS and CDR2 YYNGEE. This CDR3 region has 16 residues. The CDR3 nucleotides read TGTGCCAGCAGCTCCAACCCCCCCGGGACACCCAACGAGCAGTACTTC. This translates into CASSSNPPGTPNEQYF. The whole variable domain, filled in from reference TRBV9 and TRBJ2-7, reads DSGVTQTPKHLITATGQRVTLRCSPRSGDLSVYWYQQSLDQGLQFLIQYYNGEERAKGNILERFSAQQFPDLHSELNLSSLELGDSALYFCASSSNPPGTPNEQYFGPGTRLTVT.

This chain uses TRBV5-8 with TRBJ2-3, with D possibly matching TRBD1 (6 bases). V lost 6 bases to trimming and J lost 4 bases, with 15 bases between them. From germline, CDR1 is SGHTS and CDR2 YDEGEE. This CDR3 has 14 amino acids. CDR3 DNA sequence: TGTGCCAGCATCGTACTCCCAGGGGCAGATACGCAGTATTTT. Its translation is CASIVLPGADTQYF.

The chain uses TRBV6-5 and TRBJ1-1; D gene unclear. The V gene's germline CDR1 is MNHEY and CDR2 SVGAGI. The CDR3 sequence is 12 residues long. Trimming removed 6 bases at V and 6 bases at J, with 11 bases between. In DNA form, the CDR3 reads TGTGCCAGCAGCACCACGAGGGCTGAAGCTTTCTTT. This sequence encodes CASSTTRAEAFF.